What follows is one TCR beta chain and its context. The target antigen is unknown. Repertoires were generated with immunoSEQ multiplex PCR, while TCRdb's copy carries only in-frame clones and drops some. This table has 120,000 to 150,000 clones, about nine tenths appearing once. The sample comes from a study of T cell responses to AZD1222 COVID-19 vaccine. From germline, CDR1 is SGHRS and CDR2 YFSETQ. The CDR3 has 15 residues. Trimming left V 0 bases short and J 0 bases short, with 8 bases between. Findings of the study overall: Dominant CD4 TCR responses targeted spike regions 160-218 and 743-854. White British donors predominated, females outnumbered males, and clonal diversity was possibly underestimated. Unmutated variant regions are reportedly the target of nearly half of TCRs that are spike-specific.

Material: peripheral blood, obtained on day 0 of AZD1222 vaccination. V and J are TRBV5-1 and TRBJ2-3; possible D gene TRBD1, 6 bases. The sequence came from an adult in good health. DNA for the CDR3: TGCGCCAGCAGCTTGGATGGACAGAGCACAGATACGCAGTATTTT. Translating it yields CASSLDGQSTDTQYF.